The clone carrying this TCR beta chain was recorded a few times. The sample contains more than one DNA sequence encoding this CDR3. Using immunoSEQ multiplex PCR, the repertoire was profiled, and TCRdb retains in-frame clones only, with some absent. The table includes around 130,000 clones, roughly 84% detected once. Germline V gene sequence: CDR1 MNHEY, CDR2 SMNVEV (reference sequence). The V gene end was trimmed by 5 bases and the J gene end by 6 bases; junction bases not matched to a gene: 5. This CDR3 has 13 amino acids. The data were taken from a study of blood T cell repertoires in COVID-19. Source material: peripheral blood. This chain links TRBV27 with TRBJ2-7, with 9 bases aligning to TRBD1. The sequence was collected from a young man with COVID-19, enrolled during active disease. CDR3 sequence: CASSVQGASEQYF. Here the CDR3 DNA reads TGTGCCAGCAGTGTACAGGGGGCAAGCGAGCAGTACTTC.